This TCR beta chain was documented in a study of blood T cell repertoires in COVID-19. Background on the study: T cells, B-cell-depleted T cells, or PBMCs provided the cDNA or gDNA that served as material.

Here immunoSEQ multiplex PCR was the method, and the copy in TCRdb shows in-frame clones only, minus some. The table shows roughly 400,000 clones, with 80% to 90% occurring only once. Germline values: CDR1 MNHEY, CDR2 SMNVEV (reference sequence). There are 13 residues in the CDR3. Deletions cut 6 bases from V and 6 bases from J, with 14 bases between. The sample was PBMCs or T cells enriched from blood (not recorded which). The chain combines TRBV27 with TRBJ2-5; no definite D call. The source of this sequence is a man younger than 45 who had recovered from COVID-19. DNA of the CDR3: TGTGCCAGCAGAAAGGTTGGAGAACAGACCCAGTACTTC. Amino acid sequence: CASRKVGEQTQYF.